This TCR beta chain comes out of a study of blood T cell repertoires in COVID-19. Overall study context: Whether acute or convalescent, the COVID-19 samples came from the United States, Italy and Spain. Sample material is recorded as cDNA or gDNA derived from T cells, B-cell-depleted T cells, or PBMCs.

Germline trimming cut 3 bases from V and 7 bases from J; bases unmatched to any gene: 15. This CDR3 is 18 amino acids long. In germline, CDR1 is MNHEY, CDR2 SMNVEV (reference sequence). Original handling: Estimation of nucleated cell counts relied on the amplification of reference gene primers. Clones were sequenced by immunoSEQ multiplex PCR, and TCRdb holds only the in-frame ones, with some missing. V, J and clone size are those of that table, while D and trimming were read from the DNA. The sample has tens of thousands of clones, roughly 86% seen once. This sequence originates from a human donor in a cohort sampled during active COVID-19. Material: peripheral blood. The chain recombines TRBV27 with TRBJ2-1; 10 bases align to TRBD1. The CDR3: CASSFSNFGGTGVNEQFF. The CDR3 DNA reads TGTGCCAGCAGTTTTTCAAACTTCGGCGGGACAGGGGTAAATGAGCAGTTCTTC.